What follows are 28 T cell receptor beta chains derived from one specimen sequenced in a study of blood T cell repertoires in COVID-19. The protocol was immunoSEQ multiplex PCR, while the TCRdb copy is restricted to in-frame clones and leaves out a portion. Here the sample spans roughly 99,000 clones, about 90% being singletons. Sample: peripheral blood. The receptors stem from a man aged 35 to 55 with active or convalescent COVID-19.

The chain joins TRBV9 to TRBJ2-7, with 7 bases aligning to TRBD1. Losses at the gene ends were 4 bases for V and 5 bases for J; bases not matched to a gene: 9. Per germline, CDR1 SGDLS and CDR2 YYNGEE. The CDR3 is made up of 14 amino acids. The CDR3 region is CASSPRDSTHEQYF. CDR3 nucleotide sequence: TGTGCCAGCAGCCCCCGGGACAGTACACACGAGCAGTACTTC.

J is TRBJ1-1 and V is TRBV19; no definite D call. This CDR3 has 17 residues. Between the trimmed V and J ends, which lost 1 base and 1 base, there was a span of 16 bases. The germline V gene encodes CDR1 LNHDA and CDR2 SQIVND (reference sequence). CDR3 loop: CASSIGGGPVANTEAFF. CDR3 nucleotide sequence: TGTGCCAGTAGTATAGGTGGAGGGCCCGTGGCGAACACTGAAGCTTTCTTT.

The chain carries TRBV28 and TRBJ1-2; 9 bases line up with TRBD1. CDR3 size: 13 residues. The germline CDR1 and CDR2 sequences are MDHEN and SYDVKM. The trim removed 6 bases at V and 5 bases at J, leaving 4 bases unmatched. CDR3 sequence: CASRQGAQYGYTF. The CDR3, as DNA: TGTGCCAGCAGACAGGGGGCTCAATATGGCTACACCTTC.

The V gene is TRBV28, the J gene TRBJ2-5; 7 nucleotides align to TRBD2. Trimming at V came to 3 bases and at J to 1 base, leaving 2 bases not matched to a gene. Germline CDR1 MDHEN, CDR2 SYDVKM. The CDR3 is 14 residues long. CDR3 residues: CASSLASGQETQYF. The CDR3 region has the DNA TGTGCCAGCAGTTTGGCTAGCGGCCAAGAGACCCAGTACTTC.

The rearrangement links TRBV11-2 to TRBJ1-3; 7 bases agree with TRBD1. The V gene end was trimmed by 4 bases and the J gene end by 5 bases; junction bases not matched to a gene: 8. The CDR3 is 15 residues long. CDR1 SGHAT and CDR2 FQNNGV come from the germline V gene. This CDR3 is CASSWIDRVRNTIYF. In DNA form, the CDR3 reads TGTGCCAGCAGCTGGATTGACAGGGTCAGAAACACCATATATTTT. Full variable domain (outside the CDR3, taken from reference TRBV11-2 and TRBJ1-3): EAGVAQSPRYKIIEKRQSVAFWCNPISGHATLYWYQQILGQGPKLLIQFQNNGVVDDSQLPKDRFSAERLKGVDSTLKIQPAKLEDSAVYLCASSWIDRVRNTIYFGEGSWLTVV.

This clone turned up a few times. The CDR3 nucleotides read TGTGCCAGCAGCGTAGAGCCCGGCGGTACGCAGTATTTT. Translating gives CASSVEPGGTQYF. V usage is TRBV9 and J usage is TRBJ2-3; D is unresolved. This CDR3 comprises 13 residues. V lost 0 bases and J 8 bases, leaving 10 bases between the germline ends. Germline V gives CDR1 SGDLS, CDR2 YYNGEE.

The rearrangement uses TRBV9 and TRBJ2-1; possible D gene TRBD2, 6 bases. Trimming removed 0 bases from V and 9 bases from J, with 19 bases in between. This CDR3 contains 16 residues. Germline lookup yields CDR1 SGDLS and CDR2 YYNGEE. The CDR3 spells CASSVGPGLDVVEQFF. The CDR3 nucleotides are TGTGCCAGCAGCGTAGGTCCGGGACTTGACGTTGTTGAGCAGTTCTTC.

The chain carries TRBV27 and TRBJ1-6; TRBD1 matches 7 bases. Germline V gene lookup returns CDR1 MNHEY and CDR2 SMNVEV (reference sequence). The CDR3 has 14 residues. V dropped 3 bases and J dropped 9; count of bases not matched to a gene: 5. The CDR3 DNA reads TGTGCCAGCAGTTTGGGGACAGTGGCTTCACCCCTCCACTTT. As protein: CASSLGTVASPLHF.

CDR3 nucleotide sequence: TGTGCCAGCAGCCCTCGGATCGGGAAACTGTTTTTT. As protein: CASSPRIGKLFF. V usage is TRBV9 and J usage is TRBJ1-4; D is unclear. Germline lookup yields CDR1 SGDLS and CDR2 YYNGEE. The CDR3 contains 12 residues. V was trimmed by 4 bases and J by 11 bases, leaving 12 bases between them.

The chain recombines TRBV9 with TRBJ2-1, with 14 bases lining up with TRBD2. V trimming: 3 bases; J trimming: 6 bases; junction bases outside the gene matches: 5. The V gene's germline CDR1 is SGDLS and CDR2 YYNGEE. The CDR3 consists of 16 residues. CDR3 loop: CASSAMGLAGVNEQFF. The CDR3 bases are TGTGCCAGCAGCGCTATGGGACTAGCGGGGGTCAATGAGCAGTTCTTC. The full variable domain, completed using reference TRBV9 and TRBJ2-1, is DSGVTQTPKHLITATGQRVTLRCSPRSGDLSVYWYQQSLDQGLQFLIQYYNGEERAKGNILERFSAQQFPDLHSELNLSSLELGDSALYFCASSAMGLAGVNEQFFGPGTRLTVL.

This sequence joins TRBV27 and TRBJ1-6; weak D call: TRBD1 (6 bases). Germline lookup yields CDR1 MNHEY and CDR2 SMNVEV (reference sequence). CDR3 length: 14 residues. The germline V and J ends were trimmed by 7 bases and 8 bases, with 15 bases remaining between them. CDR3 DNA sequence: TGTGCCAGCACGACAGGCCTCGGGCATTCACCCCTCCACTTT. This codes for CASTTGLGHSPLHF.

The chain is built from TRBV27 and TRBJ2-1; 8 bases map to TRBD2. J lost 2 bases, V lost 6 bases, and 6 bases had no gene match. This CDR3 has 15 residues. CDR1 is MNHEY, CDR2 SMNVEV, per germline (reference sequence). The CDR3 protein is CASRPTSGPYNEQFF. The DNA of the CDR3 is TGTGCCAGCAGGCCAACTAGCGGTCCCTACAATGAGCAGTTCTTC.

This chain joins TRBV10-1 and TRBJ2-1; possibly TRBD2 for D (6 bases). The CDR3 is 12 amino acids. Germline V lookup: CDR1 WNHNN, CDR2 SYGVQD (reference sequence). The V end was cut by 7 bases, the J end by 6 bases, with 10 bases between. The CDR3 loop reads CASTGTSNEQFF. The CDR3 region has the DNA TGCGCCAGCACCGGGACTTCCAATGAGCAGTTCTTC.

This chain links TRBV3-1 (or the pseudogene TRBV3-2) with TRBJ2-3; D gene unclear. V was trimmed by 3 bases and J by 6 bases, leaving 4 bases between them. CDR1 and CDR2 from the germline V gene are LGHDT and YNNKEL (reference sequence). This CDR3 spans 11 amino acids. CDR3 sequence: CASSHADTQYF. The CDR3 DNA reads TGTGCCAGCAGCCACGCGGATACGCAGTATTTT.

This chain connects TRBV19 to TRBJ1-1; the match to TRBD1 covers 8 bases. CDR3 length: 15 residues. Germline lookup yields CDR1 LNHDA and CDR2 SQIVND (reference sequence). The V gene end was trimmed by 1 base and the J gene end by 1 base; junction bases not matched to a gene: 2. CDR3 nucleotides: TGTGCCAGTAGTATAGTGGGGACAGGGAACACTGAAGCTTTCTTT. Translation gives CASSIVGTGNTEAFF.

This chain uses TRBV10-3 with TRBJ2-1; weak D call: TRBD2 (5 bases). V was shortened by 11 bases and J by 7 bases, with 12 bases between the two germline ends. CDR3 size: 11 residues. The germline CDR1 and CDR2 sequences are ENHRY and SYGVKD. The CDR3 DNA follows: TGTGCCGCACACCCGGGGAATGAGCAGTTCTTC. The encoded protein is CAAHPGNEQFF.

The chain carries TRBV6-6 and TRBJ2-3; weak D call: TRBD1 (5 bases). The CDR3 loop spans 15 amino acids. Germline loops: CDR1 MNHNY, CDR2 SVGAGI (reference sequence). V shed 1 base and J shed 4 bases, with 12 bases lying between them. The CDR3 region has the DNA TGTGCCAGCAGTTACTACAGCAGGGCCTCAGATACGCAGTATTTT. It codes for CASSYYSRASDTQYF.

This chain joins TRBV2 and TRBJ1-1, with a possible D match to TRBD1 (5 bases). V was cut by 3 bases and J by 7 bases, with 9 bases left in between. This CDR3 has 12 amino acids. Per germline, CDR1 SNHLY and CDR2 FYNNEI. The CDR3 here is CASSEFRVEAFF. The CDR3 bases are TGTGCCAGCAGTGAGTTCAGGGTTGAAGCTTTCTTT. The entire variable domain, with the rest obtained from reference TRBV2 and TRBJ1-1, is as follows: EPEVTQTPSHQVTQMGQEVILRCVPISNHLYFYWYRQILGQKVEFLVSFYNNEISEKSEIFDDQFSVERPDGSNFTLKIRSTKLEDSAMYFCASSEFRVEAFFGQGTRLTVV.

This clone has more than one count but fewer than ten. The chain recombines TRBV11-2 with TRBJ1-1, with D unclear. CDR3 length: 14 residues. The V gene lost 0 bases and the J gene lost 0 bases, with 5 bases spanning the gap. Germline CDR1 reads SGHAT; CDR2 reads FQNNGV. The chain's CDR3 is CASSLDRVNTEAFF. CDR3 bases: TGTGCCAGCAGCTTAGATCGGGTGAACACTGAAGCTTTCTTT. The full variable domain, rest sourced from reference TRBV11-2 and TRBJ1-1, is EAGVAQSPRYKIIEKRQSVAFWCNPISGHATLYWYQQILGQGPKLLIQFQNNGVVDDSQLPKDRFSAERLKGVDSTLKIQPAKLEDSAVYLCASSLDRVNTEAFFGQGTRLTVV.

This chain joins TRBV2 and TRBJ1-2; the match to TRBD1 covers 11 bases. Germline-derived CDR1 and CDR2 are SNHLY and FYNNEI. This CDR3 spans 16 amino acids. The J segment lost 8 bases and the V segment lost 7 bases, leaving 15 bases of the junction unmatched. CDR3 bases: TGTGCCAGCACCCGGACAGGGGGCACATCAGCGGGAGGCTACACCTTC. Translated: CASTRTGGTSAGGYTF.

The genes are TRBV28 and TRBJ1-5; D is unclear. CDR1 and CDR2 (germline): MDHEN, SYDVKM. There are 17 residues in the CDR3. Trimming pared 2 bases from V and 3 bases from J, leaving 17 bases between. Written as DNA, the CDR3 is TGTGCCAGCAGTTTAAGTACTGTACCCCTTACCAATCAGCCCCAGCATTTT. As protein: CASSLSTVPLTNQPQHF.

This clone has only one observation. The rearrangement links TRBV5-5 to TRBJ2-2; TRBD1 aligns across 9 bases. Per the germline V gene, CDR1 is SGHKS and CDR2 is YYEKEE (reference sequence). CDR3 length: 16 residues. Trimming cost V 4 bases and J 4 bases; bases outside gene matches: 8. The CDR3 DNA reads TGTGCCAGCAGCCGACAGGGGGGTGGGCCCACCGGGGAGCTGTTTTTT. As protein: CASSRQGGGPTGELFF.

The chain has TRBV7-7 and TRBJ2-5, with 9 bases identical to TRBD2. The CDR3 is 15 amino acids. With 4 bases clipped from V and 4 bases from J, the junction kept 7 bases outside the gene matches. Germline V gene sequence: CDR1 SSHAT, CDR2 FNYEAQ (reference sequence). CDR3 sequence reads: CASSSGGLAVETQYF. The CDR3 DNA is TGTGCCAGCAGCTCTGGGGGACTAGCAGTAGAGACCCAGTACTTC.

The V gene is TRBV7-2, the J gene TRBJ2-5, with D possibly being TRBD2 (7 bases). CDR1 is SGHTA and CDR2 is FQGNSA in the germline V gene. V lost 3 bases and J 1 base, leaving 15 bases between the germline ends. The CDR3 length is 16 residues. CDR3: CASSLGGRNFQETQYF. Here the CDR3 DNA reads TGTGCCAGCAGCTTGGGGGGGCGCAATTTCCAAGAGACCCAGTACTTC. Filled out from reference TRBV7-2 and TRBJ2-5, the complete variable domain reads GAGVSQSPSNKVTEKGKDVELRCDPISGHTALYWYRQSLGQGLEFLIYFQGNSAPDKSGLPSDRFSAERTGGSVSTLTIQRTQQEDSAVYLCASSLGGRNFQETQYFGPGTRLLVL.

The chain couples TRBV19 to TRBJ1-4; D is undetermined. Trimming took 5 bases from V and 4 from J, leaving 8 bases between them. The germline V gene has CDR1 LNHDA and CDR2 SQIVND (reference sequence). This CDR3 is built from 13 residues. Here the CDR3 reads CASSEQFNEKLFF. The CDR3 bases are TGTGCCAGTAGTGAACAGTTTAATGAAAAACTGTTTTTT.

This clone has more than one count but fewer than ten. The chain has TRBV21-1 and TRBJ2-7; the table's TRBD1 call for D was not verified on the DNA. TRBV21-1 is designated a pseudogene. The CDR3 runs to 18 residues. In DNA, the CDR3 is TGTGCCAGCAGCAAGAGGTTCAGGGGGTTAAACTTTACCTACGAGCAGTACTTC. Amino acids: CASSKRFRGLNFTYEQYF.

The V gene is TRBV28, the J gene TRBJ2-2; 7 bases line up with TRBD2. J was trimmed by 7 bases and V by 6 bases; bases with no gene match: 11. The CDR3 is made up of 15 amino acids. The germline gives CDR1 MDHEN, CDR2 SYDVKM. Written as DNA, the CDR3 is TGTGCCAGCAGCACGGGAGGTGGGGAACACGGGGAGCTGTTTTTT. Its translation is CASSTGGGEHGELFF.

This chain links TRBV7-8 with TRBJ1-4; D is perhaps TRBD1 (5 bases). The CDR3 spans 15 residues. In germline, CDR1 is SGHVS, CDR2 FQNEAQ. V was shortened by 1 base and J by 8 bases, with 14 bases between the two germline ends. The CDR3 loop is CASSLGGGAREKLFF. The CDR3 region has the DNA TGTGCCAGCAGCTTAGGTGGAGGGGCCCGGGAAAAACTGTTTTTT.